What follows are 11 T cell receptor beta chains derived from one specimen sequenced in a study of glioma-infiltrating T cells. Amplification of TCR alpha and beta CDR3 regions from RNA used iRepertoire nested multiplex PCR. From the multiplex PCR reads, TCRdb called clonotypes with MiXCR, one entry per CDR3 protein. The sample carries around 390,000 distinct CDR3 sequences, roughly 41% recorded once. Sequences were obtained from glioma tissue, nonneoplastic brain tissue, or PBMCs (not recorded which). All receptors come from a human donor with low-grade glioma or glioblastoma, undergoing nonglioma brain surgery, or in good health (not recorded which).

This clonotype has a single count. The chain couples TRBV4-1 to TRBJ2-2, with TRBD2 as a possible D gene (5 bases). CDR1 and CDR2 (germline): MGHRA, YSYEKL. This CDR3 has 15 amino acids. The V end lost 1 base, the J end lost 7 bases, and 13 bases lay between the germline ends. Here the CDR3 reads CASSQGMGVIGELFF. CDR3 sequence (DNA): TGCGCCAGCAGCCAAGGGATGGGAGTGATCGGGGAGCTGTTTTTT.

There are a few counts of this clonotype. The junction differs from germline at one of its ends, possibly a read error. This chain joins TRBV6-1 and TRBJ2-5, with D possibly matching TRBD2 (5 bases). This CDR3 has 15 residues. CDR1 and CDR2 (germline): MNHNS, SASEGT. The chain's CDR3 is CAISAWGPSRETQYF. Written as DNA, the CDR3 is TGTGCCATCAGTGCTTGGGGTCCTAGCAGGGAGACCCAGTACTTC.

Concerning this clonotype: Since a much larger clone is just one base distant, this may be a read error. In DNA, the CDR3 is TGTGCCAGCAGGGGACTAGCGGGACGCACAGATGCGCAGTATTTT. This gives the protein CASRGLAGRTDAQYF. The V and J genes are TRBV27 and TRBJ2-3; 13 nucleotides agree with TRBD2. The V gene's germline CDR1 is MNHEY and CDR2 SMNVEV (reference sequence). This CDR3 is built from 15 residues.

This clonotype was observed a few times. This chain joins TRBV29-1 and TRBJ2-1; D is unclear. V was clipped by 4 bases and J by 4 bases, with 5 bases between them. This CDR3 has 11 residues. Germline V gene data show CDR1 as SQVTM and CDR2 as ANQGSEA. CDR3 bases: TGCAGCGTTGGTTATTACAATGAGCAGTTCTTC. Amino acids: CSVGYYNEQFF.

About this clonotype: A single base separates this from a much larger clone, so it may be a read error. V gene TRBV6-1 combines with J gene TRBJ2-7, with D tentatively TRBD1 (6 bases). Trimming removed 5 bases from V and 3 bases from J, with 11 bases in between. The CDR3 contains 13 residues. Germline CDR1 MNHNS, CDR2 SASEGT. The CDR3 spells CASSNRVYYEQYF. CDR3 DNA sequence: TGTGCCAGCAGTAACAGGGTTTACTACGAGCAGTACTTC.

Concerning this clonotype: A read error is possible here, since a much larger clone lies one base away. V and J are TRBV28 and TRBJ1-5; D may be TRBD1 (6 bases). This CDR3 has 14 residues. The germline V gene encodes CDR1 MDHEN and CDR2 SYDVKM. The CDR3 region has the DNA TGTGCCTGCAGGTTCGGGGGACAAAGTACTTCCCAGCATTTT. It encodes CACRFGGQSTSQHF.

A remark on this clonotype: An end of the junction does not agree with germline; a read error may underlie this. V and J are TRBV25-1 and TRBJ2-5; tentative D call: TRBD2 (7 bases). The CDR3 is made up of 16 amino acids. The germline V gene encodes CDR1 MGHDK and CDR2 SYGVNS. The CDR3 protein is CASSKWGGGGLKTEYF. CDR3 nucleotides: TGTGCCAGCAGTAAATGGGGGGGAGGGGGTTTGAAGACCGAGTACTTC.

This clonotype has only a few counts. The chain couples TRBV20-1 to TRBJ1-5, with TRBD1 matching 10 bases. The CDR3 is 15 residues long. From germline, CDR1 is DFQATT and CDR2 SNEGSKA (reference sequence). The ends lost 4 bases at V and 3 bases at J; junction bases unmatched: 6. The CDR3 is CSATGQGSSNQPQHF. CDR3 bases: TGCAGTGCTACGGGACAGGGGAGTTCCAATCAGCCCCAGCATTTT.

This clonotype was observed a handful of times. This rearrangement joins TRBV7-9 to TRBJ1-2, with TRBD1 matching 8 bases. The junction had 6 bases not matched to a gene; V was cut back by 6 bases and J by 3 bases. This CDR3 is 14 amino acids long. Per the germline V gene, CDR1 is SEHNR and CDR2 is FQNEAQ (reference sequence). The CDR3 coding sequence is TGTGCCAGCAGAGAAACAGGGGGGTACTATGGCTACACCTTC. Translation: CASRETGGYYGYTF.

V gene TRBV7-6 combines with J gene TRBJ2-2; D remains unclear. Germline-derived CDR1 and CDR2 are SGHVS and FNYEAQ. This CDR3 is 15 amino acids long. Trimming shortened V by 5 bases and J by 1 base, and 11 bases separated the two germline ends. The CDR3 loop reads CASSPWTENTGELFF. The CDR3 coding sequence is TGTGCCAGCAGCCCATGGACGGAGAACACCGGGGAGCTGTTTTTT.

The V call is TRBV4-1, the J call TRBJ1-1; D remains unclear. Trimming removed 3 bases at V and 1 base at J, with 15 bases between. This CDR3 spans 16 amino acids. Germline V gene lookup returns CDR1 MGHRA and CDR2 YSYEKL. CDR3 nucleotide sequence: TGCGCCAGCAGCCATCCAAAGGGTGTGGCGAACACTGAAGCTTTCTTT. The encoded protein is CASSHPKGVANTEAFF.